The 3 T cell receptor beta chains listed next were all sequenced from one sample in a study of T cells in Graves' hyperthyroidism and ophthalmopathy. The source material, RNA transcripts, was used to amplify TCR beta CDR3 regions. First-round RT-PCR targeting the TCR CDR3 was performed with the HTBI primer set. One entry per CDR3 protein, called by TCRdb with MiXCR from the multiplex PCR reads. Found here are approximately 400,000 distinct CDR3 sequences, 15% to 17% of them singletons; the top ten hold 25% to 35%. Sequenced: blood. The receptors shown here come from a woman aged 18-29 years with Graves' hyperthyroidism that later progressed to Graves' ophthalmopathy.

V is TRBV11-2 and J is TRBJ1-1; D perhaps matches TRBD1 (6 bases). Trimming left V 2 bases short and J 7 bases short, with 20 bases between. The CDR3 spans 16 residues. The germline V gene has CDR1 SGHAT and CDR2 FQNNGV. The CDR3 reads CASSLTLPGRGGEAFF. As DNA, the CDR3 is TGTGCCAGCAGCTTAACCCTCCCAGGTAGAGGGGGTGAAGCTTTCTTT.

CDR3 sequence: CAVGQGLAVTDTQYF. DNA of the CDR3: TGTGCCGTGGGACAGGGACTAGCGGTTACAGATACGCAGTATTTT. The chain recombines TRBV15 with TRBJ2-3, with 11 bases identical to TRBD2. This CDR3 comprises 15 residues. J gave up 3 bases and V 11 bases, and 10 bases lay outside the gene matches. Germline V gene sequence: CDR1 LNHNV, CDR2 YYDKDF (reference sequence).

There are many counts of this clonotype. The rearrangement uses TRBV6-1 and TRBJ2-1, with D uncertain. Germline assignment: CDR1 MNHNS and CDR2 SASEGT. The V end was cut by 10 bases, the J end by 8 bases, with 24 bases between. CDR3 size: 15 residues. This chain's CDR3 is CAIAVSDSEGHEQFF. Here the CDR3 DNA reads TGTGCCATTGCGGTGAGCGACTCGGAAGGACATGAGCAGTTCTTC.